The TCR beta chain described here comes from a study of response to subunit inactivated influenza vaccine. Study observations and caveats: The authors suggested that few new T cells are recruited per seasonal influenza vaccination.

As for this clonotype: Its target is not known.

Using its own MiXCR run on the RT-PCR reads, TCRdb lists one record per CDR3 protein. The table shows hundreds of thousands of distinct CDR3 sequences, with 15% to 20% occurring only once. The input for sequencing was CD4+ T cells sorted from PBMCs, taken around 25 months after vaccination. This clonotype originated in a man between 50 and 70 years old who received an inactivated influenza vaccine.

In DNA form, the CDR3 reads TGTGCCAGCAGCGGCAGGACTAGCGGGAGTTACGAGCAGTACTTC. This encodes CASSGRTSGSYEQYF. The chain uses TRBV7-8 and TRBJ2-7; 13 nucleotides match TRBD2. The germline V gene has CDR1 SGHVS and CDR2 FQNEAQ. The J segment lost 4 bases and the V segment lost 5 bases, leaving 5 bases of the junction unmatched. The CDR3 sequence is 15 residues long.